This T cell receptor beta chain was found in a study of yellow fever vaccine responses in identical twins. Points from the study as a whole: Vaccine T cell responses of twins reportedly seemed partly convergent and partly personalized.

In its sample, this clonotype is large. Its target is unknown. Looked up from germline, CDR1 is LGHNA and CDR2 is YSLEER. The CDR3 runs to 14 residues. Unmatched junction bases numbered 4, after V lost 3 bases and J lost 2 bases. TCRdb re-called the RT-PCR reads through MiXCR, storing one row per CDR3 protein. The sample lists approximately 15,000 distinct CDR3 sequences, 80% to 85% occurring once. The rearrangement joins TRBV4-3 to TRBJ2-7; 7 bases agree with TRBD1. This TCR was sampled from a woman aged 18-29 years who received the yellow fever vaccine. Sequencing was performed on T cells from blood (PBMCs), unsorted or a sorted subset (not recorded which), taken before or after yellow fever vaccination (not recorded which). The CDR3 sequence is CASSHATGPYEQYF. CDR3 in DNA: TGCGCCAGCAGCCATGCGACAGGGCCCTACGAGCAGTACTTC.